One T cell receptor beta chain is described in this entry. Its matching antigen is unknown. The germline V gene has CDR1 MNHNS and CDR2 SASEGT. This CDR3 has 15 amino acids. V lost 0 bases, J lost 2 bases, and 3 bases stayed unmatched. The data derive from a study of blood T cells in healthy people across ages. At least 5.5 micrograms of total RNA were extracted per sample. The second PCR ran roughly 6 to 12 cycles with a sample-barcoded 5' primer and J-beta primers. A template-switch adaptor containing 12 random nucleotides labeled each cDNA molecule. TCRdb re-derived calls from the 5' RACE reads in MiXCR, one entry per CDR3 protein. In the table there are roughly 1,800,000 distinct CDR3 sequences, around 48% of which are singletons. Regarding the study as a whole: Unsorted PBMCs blocked a conclusive comparison of naive and antigen-experienced cells.

The sequence derives from a middle-aged woman in good health. The source material was blood. V is TRBV6-1 and J is TRBJ2-7, with TRBD1 identical over 8 bases. DNA for the CDR3: TGTGCCAGCAGTGAAGCTCAGGGGGCAACCTACGAGCAGTACTTC. Translated: CASSEAQGATYEQYF.